What follows is one T cell receptor (beta chain) and its context. As yet, its antigen is unknown. The sample is drawn from a study of shared clonotypes between healthy human individuals. Whole-study findings and limits: Some clonotypes were shared by all four sorted-subset donors, while others were not shared. The non-shared ones had lower generation probabilities than the shared ones.

The CDR3 has 14 amino acids. Trimming took 0 bases from V and 5 from J, leaving 8 bases between them. Germline V gene lookup returns CDR1 MNHEY and CDR2 SVGAGI. The table came from immunoSEQ multiplex PCR; TCRdb's copy has only in-frame clones and leaves some out. The data show about 580,000 clones, roughly 98% seen once. Naive CD8 isolation took CD45RO-negative cells positively selected for CCR7 and excluded terminally differentiated effector memory CD45RA+ cells. The chain employs TRBV6-5 and TRBJ2-1, with D unclear. This clonotype was obtained from a young man in good health. The source material was naive CD8+ T cells sorted from blood. The CDR3 loop is CASSYSKVHNEQFF. The CDR3 coding sequence is TGTGCCAGCAGTTACTCGAAAGTTCACAATGAGCAGTTCTTC.